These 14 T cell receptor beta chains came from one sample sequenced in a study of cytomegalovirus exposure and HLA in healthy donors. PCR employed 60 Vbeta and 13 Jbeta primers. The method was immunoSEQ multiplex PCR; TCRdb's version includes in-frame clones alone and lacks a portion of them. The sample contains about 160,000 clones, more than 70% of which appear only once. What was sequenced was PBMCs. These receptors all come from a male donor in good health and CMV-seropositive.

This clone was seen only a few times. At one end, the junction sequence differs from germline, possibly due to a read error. CDR3 sequence (DNA): TGTTCCAGCAGTCTCCCCCGAGTAGGACTAGCGGGAGACAATGAGCAGTTCTTC. The encoded protein is CSSSLPRVGLAGDNEQFF. J is TRBJ2-1 and V is TRBV7-9; 13 nucleotides agree with TRBD2. Per germline, CDR1 SEHNR and CDR2 FQNEAQ (reference sequence). The CDR3 spans 18 residues. Drawing the rest from reference TRBV7-9 and TRBJ2-1, the complete variable domain is DTGVSQNPRHKITKRGQNVTFRCDPISEHNRLYWYRQTLGQGPEFLTYFQNEAQLEKSRLLSDRFSAERPKGSFSTLEIQRTEQGDSAMYLCSSSLPRVGLAGDNEQFFGPGTRLTVL.

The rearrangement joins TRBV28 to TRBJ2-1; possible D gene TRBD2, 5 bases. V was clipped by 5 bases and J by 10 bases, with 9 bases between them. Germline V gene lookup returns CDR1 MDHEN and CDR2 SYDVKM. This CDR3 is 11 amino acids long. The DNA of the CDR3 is TGTGCCAGCAGTCCGTCGGGGGAGCAGTTCTTC. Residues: CASSPSGEQFF.

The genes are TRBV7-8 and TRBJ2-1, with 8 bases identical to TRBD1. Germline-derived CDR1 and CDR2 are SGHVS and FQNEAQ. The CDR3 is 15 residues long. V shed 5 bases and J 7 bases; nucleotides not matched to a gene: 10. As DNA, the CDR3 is TGTGCCAGCAGCATTTACAGGGGGGCGTTTAATGAGCAGTTCTTC. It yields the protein CASSIYRGAFNEQFF. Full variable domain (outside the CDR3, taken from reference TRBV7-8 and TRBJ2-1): GAGVSQSPRYKVAKRGQDVALRCDPISGHVSLFWYQQALGQGPEFLTYFQNEAQLDKSGLPSDRFFAERPEGSVSTLKIQRTQQEDSAVYLCASSIYRGAFNEQFFGPGTRLTVL.

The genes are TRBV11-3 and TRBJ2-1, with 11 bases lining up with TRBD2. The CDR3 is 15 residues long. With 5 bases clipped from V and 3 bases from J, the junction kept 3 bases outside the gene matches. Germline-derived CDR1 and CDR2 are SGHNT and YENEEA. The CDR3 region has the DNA TGTGCCAGCAGCGTGGGGACTAGCGGCTACAATGAGCAGTTCTTC. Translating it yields CASSVGTSGYNEQFF.

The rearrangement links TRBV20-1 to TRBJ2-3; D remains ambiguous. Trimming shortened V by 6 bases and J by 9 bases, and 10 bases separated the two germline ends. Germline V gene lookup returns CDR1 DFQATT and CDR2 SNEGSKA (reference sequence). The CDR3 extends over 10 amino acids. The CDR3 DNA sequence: TGCAGTGCCCCCCTAGACACGCAGTATTTT. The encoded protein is CSAPLDTQYF.

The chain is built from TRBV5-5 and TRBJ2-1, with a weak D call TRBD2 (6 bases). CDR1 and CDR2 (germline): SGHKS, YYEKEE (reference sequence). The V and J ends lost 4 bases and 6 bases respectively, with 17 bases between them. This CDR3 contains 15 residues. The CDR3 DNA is TGTGCCAGCAGCGATACCAGGACTACAAGCAATGAGCAGTTCTTC. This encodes CASSDTRTTSNEQFF.

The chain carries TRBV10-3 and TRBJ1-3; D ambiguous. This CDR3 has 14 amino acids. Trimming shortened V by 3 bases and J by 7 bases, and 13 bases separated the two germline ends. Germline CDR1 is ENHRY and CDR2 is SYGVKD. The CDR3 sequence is CAISDTAGSNTIYF. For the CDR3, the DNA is TGTGCCATCAGTGACACCGCGGGTAGCAACACCATATATTTT.

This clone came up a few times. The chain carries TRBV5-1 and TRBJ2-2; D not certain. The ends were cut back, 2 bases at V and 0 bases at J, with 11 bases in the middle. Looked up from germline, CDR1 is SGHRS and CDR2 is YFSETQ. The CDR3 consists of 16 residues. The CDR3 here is CASSFRTSTNTGELFF. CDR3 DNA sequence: TGCGCCAGCAGCTTTCGAACGAGTACGAACACCGGGGAGCTGTTTTTT.

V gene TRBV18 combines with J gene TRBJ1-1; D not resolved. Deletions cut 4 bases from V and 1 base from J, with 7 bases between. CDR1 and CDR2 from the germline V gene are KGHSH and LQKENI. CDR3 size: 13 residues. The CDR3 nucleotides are TGTGCCAGCTCACGGGAGGAGAACACTGAAGCTTTCTTT. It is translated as CASSREENTEAFF.

CDR3: CAISESSQVSGYTF. DNA for the CDR3: TGTGCCATCAGTGAGTCGAGCCAGGTCTCTGGCTACACCTTC. This sequence joins TRBV10-3 and TRBJ1-2; D unclear. The germline V gene has CDR1 ENHRY and CDR2 SYGVKD. Trimming left V 0 bases short and J 7 bases short, with 12 bases between. The CDR3 contains 14 residues.

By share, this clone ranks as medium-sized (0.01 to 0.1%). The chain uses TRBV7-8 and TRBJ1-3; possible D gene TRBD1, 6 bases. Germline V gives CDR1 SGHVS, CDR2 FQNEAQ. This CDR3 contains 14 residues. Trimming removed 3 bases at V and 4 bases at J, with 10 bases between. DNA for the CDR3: TGTGCCAGCAGCTTGGACAGCACCGGAAACACCATATATTTT. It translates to CASSLDSTGNTIYF.

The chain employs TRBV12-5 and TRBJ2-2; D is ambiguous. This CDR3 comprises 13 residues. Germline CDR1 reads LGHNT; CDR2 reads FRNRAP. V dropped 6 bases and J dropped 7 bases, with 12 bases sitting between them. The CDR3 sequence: CASGRSGSGELFF. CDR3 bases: TGTGCTAGTGGCCGCTCAGGAAGCGGGGAGCTGTTTTTT.

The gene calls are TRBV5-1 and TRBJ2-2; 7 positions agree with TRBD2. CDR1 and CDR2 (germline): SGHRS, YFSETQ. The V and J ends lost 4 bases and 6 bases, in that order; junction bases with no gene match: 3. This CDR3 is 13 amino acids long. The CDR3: CASSGRAPGELFF. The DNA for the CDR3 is TGCGCCAGCAGCGGGAGGGCCCCCGGGGAGCTGTTTTTT.

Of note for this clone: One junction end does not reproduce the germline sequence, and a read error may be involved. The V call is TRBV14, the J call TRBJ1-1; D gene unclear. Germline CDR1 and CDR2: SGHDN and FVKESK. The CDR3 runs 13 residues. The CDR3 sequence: CASSQWRNSEAFF. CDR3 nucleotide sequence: TGTGCCAGCAGCCAATGGAGGAACAGTGAAGCTTTCTTT.